The present T cell receptor (beta chain) was sequenced within a study of early T cells in non-severe SARS-CoV-2 infection (dated by TCRdb to about 2021). Describing the broader study: TCR sequencing used bulk RNA from unsorted whole blood, so alpha and beta chains could not be paired.

The receptor library was made with 5' RACE. This sample was sequenced with a NextSeq 500. To correct for sequencing error and PCR bias, the TCR library protocol tagged individual cDNA molecules with unique molecular identifiers. Both TCR alpha and beta chains were sequenced, and tight co-correlation was observed between alpha and beta sequence abundances in each sample. Turning to the authors' computational methods: Decombinator V4 was used to perform V gene, J gene and CDR3 annotation of TCR sequences. TCRs were defined as expanded if a significant change between any two time points was detected under a Poisson model with p below 0.0001. TCR abundances were normalised to the total number of TCRs sequenced per sample and expressed as counts per million. TRAV1-2 paired with TRAJ12, TRAJ20 or TRAJ33 defined MAIT TCRs, while TRAV10 paired with TRAJ18 defined iNKT TCRs. A search of VDJdb, accessed on 1 November 2021, was run for TCRs annotated to CMV, EBV and SARS-CoV-2, with TCRs annotated for multiple antigens excluded. The raw public reads went through TCRdb reprocessing: fastp at Q25, MiXCR clone calling, in-frame beta chains kept. Each entry merges the rows of one CDR3 protein and shows their most common DNA and genes. The V and J calls here are based on TCRdb, not the publication. The sample table holds around 53,000 distinct CDR3 sequences, of which about 12% were seen once. The ten largest clonotypes hold about 8.9% of the sample.

Trimming takes 5 bases from V and 6 bases from J, and the germline ends sit 16 bases apart. CDR1 and CDR2 were assigned from the germline V gene as SGHDT and YYEEEE. The CDR3 starts with the cysteine, ends with the phenylalanine, and has 14 residues. Of all the DNA, just the CDR3 is kept, 42 bases in frame from base 1. Comments on this clonotype: Its antigen is not yet known. Qualities for individual bases were not recorded, and no much larger clone is one base off.

What the authors observed across the whole study: VDJdb matching was skewed toward anti-spike CD8 responses and likely underestimated virus-specific expansions, missing private and CD4 specificities.

Set within a cohort of healthcare workers in London, UK, this nested case-control study involved weekly PCR testing of nasopharyngeal swabs along with blood sampling. Between 23 and 31 March 2020, the week of the UK lockdown, healthcare workers were enrolled and then followed up weekly for as long as 16 weeks. Sequencing used whole blood. The clonotype comes from an adult who was a healthcare worker with PCR-confirmed SARS-CoV-2 infection or an uninfected control (not recorded which). In this chain, TRBV5-6 is recombined with TRBJ2-3; no D gene is confidently identified. The CDR3: CASSRTSPSDTQYF. The nucleotides read TGTGCCAGCAGTCGGACGTCCCCTTCGGATACGCAGTATTTT.